Below, 20 T cell receptor beta chains from the same sample are listed, as sequenced in a study of blood T cells in healthy people across ages. With a J-beta primer mix and a sample-barcoded 5' primer, a second PCR ran roughly 6 to 12 cycles. TCRdb used MiXCR to reprocess the 5' RACE reads, holding one entry per CDR3 protein. The data show approximately 2,000,000 distinct CDR3 sequences, with around 40% seen just once and 23% held by the top ten. Specimen: blood. The receptors here all came from a human donor in good health.

This clonotype showed up just a few times. The CDR3 protein is CASSESRGLLDIQYF. The CDR3 nucleotides read TGTGCCAGCAGTGAATCCAGGGGACTCTTAGACATTCAGTACTTC. The chain employs TRBV2 and TRBJ2-4; D possibly uses TRBD1 or TRBD2 (6 bases each). There are 15 residues in the CDR3. V was shortened by 2 bases and J by 8 bases, with 16 bases between the two germline ends. Germline V gene lookup returns CDR1 SNHLY and CDR2 FYNNEI.

A word on this clonotype: Germline is not matched at one junction end, which may reflect a read error. The DNA for the CDR3 is TGCGCCAGCAGCCAAGAGGGACAGGGGATAGTTGGGGCCAACGTCCGGACTTTC. It yields the protein CASSQEGQGIVGANVRTF. J is TRBJ2-6 and V is TRBV4-3, with TRBD1 identical over 10 bases. This CDR3 region has 18 residues. Germline V lookup: CDR1 LGHNA, CDR2 YSLEER.

This chain joins TRBV3-1 and TRBJ1-2, with unresolved D. The CDR3 consists of 14 residues. Between the trimmed V and J ends, which lost 1 base and 5 bases, there was a span of 11 bases. Germline CDR1 and CDR2: LGHDT and YNNKEL (reference sequence). CDR3 nucleotide sequence: TGTGCCAGCAGCCAAGGGGCCCAGTCATATGGCTACACCTTC. Residues: CASSQGAQSYGYTF.

The gene calls are TRBV4-2 and TRBJ1-2; 7 bases are shared with TRBD1. Germline CDR1 LGHNA, CDR2 YNFKEQ. The CDR3 runs 15 residues. The ends lost 4 bases at V and 3 bases at J; junction bases unmatched: 8. DNA for the CDR3: TGTGCCAGCAGCCCAACAAGGGGGCGCGACTATGGCTACACCTTC. Protein: CASSPTRGRDYGYTF.

This clonotype was seen a few times. This rearrangement joins TRBV4-3 to TRBJ2-4; D unresolved. V lost 0 bases and J 6 bases, leaving 18 bases between the germline ends. The CDR3 contains 17 residues. Germline lookup yields CDR1 LGHNA and CDR2 YSLEER. The CDR3 region is CASSQEIPTATGNIQYF. CDR3 in DNA: TGCGCCAGCAGCCAAGAGATCCCGACTGCTACCGGAAACATTCAGTACTTC.

This clonotype came up once. J is TRBJ2-4 and V is TRBV7-9; the match to TRBD1 covers 9 bases. V trimming: 8 bases; J trimming: 9 bases; junction bases outside the gene matches: 8. The CDR3 extends over 13 amino acids. CDR1 and CDR2 from the germline V gene are SEHNR and FQNEAQ (reference sequence). Written as DNA, the CDR3 is TGTGCCAGCGGCTGGACAGGGGCAGGCATTCAGTACTTC. Translating gives CASGWTGAGIQYF.

The chain employs TRBV20-1 and TRBJ2-3; 8 nucleotides align to TRBD2. The CDR3 has 18 residues. Germline V gene lookup returns CDR1 DFQATT and CDR2 SNEGSKA (reference sequence). With V trimmed by 0 bases and J by 2 bases, 13 bases remained unmatched. This chain's CDR3 is CSARDHLWAGGYTDTQYF. CDR3 nucleotides: TGCAGTGCTAGAGATCACCTTTGGGCGGGGGGATACACAGATACGCAGTATTTT.

In this sample, this clonotype turned up a few times. The chain employs TRBV7-2 and TRBJ1-1; D is possibly TRBD1 (5 bases). V was cut by 3 bases and J by 4 bases, with 15 bases left in between. The CDR3 is made up of 15 amino acids. Germline V lookup: CDR1 SGHTA, CDR2 FQGNSA. The CDR3 DNA follows: TGTGCCAGCAGCTTGGACAACCGCATCGGCACTGAAGCTTTCTTT. Amino acid sequence: CASSLDNRIGTEAFF.

J is TRBJ2-4 and V is TRBV28; D not certain. The CDR3 is 14 amino acids. Trimming pared 3 bases from V and 0 bases from J, leaving 6 bases between. Germline CDR1 is MDHEN and CDR2 is SYDVKM. CDR3 region: CASSFGKAKNIQYF. The CDR3 bases are TGTGCCAGCAGTTTTGGGAAAGCCAAAAACATTCAGTACTTC.

This clonotype has only a few counts. The CDR3 protein is CASSLLSGAQETQYF. The CDR3 region has the DNA TGTGCCAGCAGCTTGTTGAGCGGGGCCCAAGAGACCCAGTACTTC. The chain uses TRBV5-6 and TRBJ2-5; 7 bases are a match to TRBD2. CDR3 size: 15 residues. Germline V CDR1 and CDR2: SGHDT, YYEEEE. Trimming took 1 base from V and 1 from J; bases not matched to a gene: 4.

This clonotype was counted many times. V and J are TRBV4-1 and TRBJ2-1, with 8 nucleotides matching TRBD1. The CDR3 covers 17 residues. The ends lost 1 base at V and 0 bases at J; junction bases unmatched: 5. Germline V gene data show CDR1 as MGHRA and CDR2 as YSYEKL. CDR3 protein: CASSQGPGTGSYNEQFF. The CDR3 coding sequence is TGCGCCAGCAGCCAAGGTCCCGGGACAGGCTCCTACAATGAGCAGTTCTTC.

The sample holds a few counts of this clonotype. This chain connects TRBV20-1 to TRBJ2-7; 7 bases align to TRBD1. The junction had 5 bases not matched to a gene; V was cut back by 5 bases and J by 7 bases. The germline gives CDR1 DFQATT, CDR2 SNEGSKA (reference sequence). The CDR3 loop spans 11 amino acids. CDR3 coding DNA: TGCAGTGCTCATAACAGGGGTGAGCAGTACTTC. As protein: CSAHNRGEQYF.

This rearrangement joins TRBV7-2 to TRBJ2-3; D is unclear. CDR1 and CDR2 from the germline V gene are SGHTA and FQGNSA. Trimming took 8 bases from V and 0 from J, leaving 12 bases between them. CDR3 length: 14 amino acids. The CDR3 DNA is TGTGCCAGCCGCTCCCTACTCAGCACAGATACGCAGTATTTT. Translating gives CASRSLLSTDTQYF.

V usage is TRBV10-3 and J usage is TRBJ1-2; D ambiguous. The V end was cut by 8 bases, the J end by 6 bases, with 13 bases between. This CDR3 is built from 12 residues. The germline V gene has CDR1 ENHRY and CDR2 SYGVKD. CDR3 coding DNA: TGTGCCATCTTTTCGGGGAAGGATGGCTACACCTTC. Protein sequence: CAIFSGKDGYTF.

This rearrangement joins TRBV4-1 to TRBJ1-5, with D hard to call. The CDR3 extends over 15 amino acids. CDR1 is MGHRA, CDR2 YSYEKL, per germline. The V gene lost 3 bases and the J gene lost 0 bases, with 9 bases spanning the gap. CDR3 amino acids: CASSQGIDSNQPQHF. Here the CDR3 DNA reads TGCGCCAGCAGCCAGGGAATAGATAGCAATCAGCCCCAGCATTTT.

The J gene is TRBJ1-5, the V gene TRBV12-3 or TRBV12-4, with D unresolved. CDR3 length: 14 residues. With 3 bases removed from V and 6 bases from J, the gap between germline ends came to 12 bases. The chain's CDR3 is CASSFNPGAQPQHF. The CDR3 bases are TGTGCCAGCAGTTTTAATCCCGGTGCTCAGCCCCAGCATTTT.

This clonotype has a handful of counts. This chain joins TRBV7-2 and TRBJ2-1, with D perhaps TRBD2 (7 bases). Trimming left V 3 bases short and J 13 bases short, with 22 bases between. The length of the CDR3 is 15 residues. The germline V gene has CDR1 SGHTA and CDR2 FQGNSA. The CDR3 sequence: CASSLGALGGSGQFF. The CDR3 coding sequence is TGTGCCAGCAGCTTGGGGGCGCTGGGGGGGTCCGGTCAGTTCTTC.

This clonotype was seen only a few times. The chain employs TRBV11-1 and TRBJ1-2, with a weak D call TRBD1 (6 bases). This CDR3 is built from 14 residues. The V and J ends lost 2 bases and 6 bases respectively, with 13 bases between them. Germline values: CDR1 SGHAT, CDR2 FQDESV (reference sequence). CDR3 region: CASSLPRGRNGYTF. In DNA form, the CDR3 reads TGTGCCAGCAGCTTACCCAGGGGCCGGAATGGCTACACCTTC.

This clonotype showed up just a few times. CDR3 DNA sequence: TGCGCCAGCAGCCAAGATACCGGGGGATGGAGTGGCTACACCTTC. It codes for CASSQDTGGWSGYTF. The chain is built from TRBV4-3 and TRBJ1-2; TRBD1 is a possible D gene (5 bases). Trimming took off 0 bases at V and 7 bases at J, with 15 bases between the two ends. This CDR3 comprises 15 residues. Germline-derived CDR1 and CDR2 are LGHNA and YSLEER.

This clonotype showed up just a few times. The chain links TRBV7-8 to TRBJ2-5, with a tentative D call TRBD1 (6 bases). The CDR3 totals 15 residues. The germline V gene has CDR1 SGHVS and CDR2 FQNEAQ. V was shortened by 5 bases and J by 4 bases, with 17 bases between the two germline ends. CDR3 amino acids: CASSPRTGTGETQYF. For the CDR3, the DNA is TGTGCCAGCAGCCCTAGAACAGGGACCGGAGAGACCCAGTACTTC.